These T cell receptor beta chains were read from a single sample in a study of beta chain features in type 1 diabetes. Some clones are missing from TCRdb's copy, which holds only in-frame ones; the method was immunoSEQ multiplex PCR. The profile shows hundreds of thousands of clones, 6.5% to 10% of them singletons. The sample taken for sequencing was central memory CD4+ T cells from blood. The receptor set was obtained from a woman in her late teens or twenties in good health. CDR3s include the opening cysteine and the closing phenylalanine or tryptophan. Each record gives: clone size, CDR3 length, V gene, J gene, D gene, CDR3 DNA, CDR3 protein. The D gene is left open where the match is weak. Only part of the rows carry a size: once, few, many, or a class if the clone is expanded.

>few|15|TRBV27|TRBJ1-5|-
TGTGCCAGCAGTCCCCGAGGGAGGCTTAATCAGCCCCAGCATTTT
CASSPRGRLNQPQHF
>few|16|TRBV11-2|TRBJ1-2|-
TGTGCCAGCAGCTTATTCCCGACCGGACAGCTTTGGGGCTACACCTTC
CASSLFPTGQLWGYTF
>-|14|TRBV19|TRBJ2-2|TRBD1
TGTGCCAGTAGGGGGACAGGGAACACCGGGGAGCTGTTTTTT
CASRGTGNTGELFF
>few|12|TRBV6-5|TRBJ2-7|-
TGTGCCAGCTCGGGGTACGGACTCGAGCAGTACTTC
CASSGYGLEQYF
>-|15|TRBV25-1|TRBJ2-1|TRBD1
TGTGCCAGCAGTGAGCCGGGACAGGGAGAAAATGAGCAGTTCTTC
CASSEPGQGENEQFF
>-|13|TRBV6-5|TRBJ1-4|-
TGTGCCAGCAGGGGATACAGGGACGAAAAACTGTTTTTT
CASRGYRDEKLFF
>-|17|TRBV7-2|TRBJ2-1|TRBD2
TGTGCCAGCAGCTTAGCGCCACCGGGACTAGCGACGGAAGAGCAGTTCTTC
CASSLAPPGLATEEQFF
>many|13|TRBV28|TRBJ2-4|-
TGTGCCAGCATGAAGGTGTCCAAAAACATTCAGTACTTC
CASMKVSKNIQYF
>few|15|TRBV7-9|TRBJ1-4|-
TGTGCCAGCAGCTTGGGACGTCTGCTCAATGAAAAACTGTTTTTT
CASSLGRLLNEKLFF
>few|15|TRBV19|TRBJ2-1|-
TGTGCCAGTAGTATATGGGGGAGCGGCCACAATGAGCAGTTCTTC
CASSIWGSGHNEQFF
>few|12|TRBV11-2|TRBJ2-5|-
TGTGCCAGCAGCTTGGTACAAGAGACCCAGTACTTC
CASSLVQETQYF
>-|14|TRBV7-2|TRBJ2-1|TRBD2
TGTGCCAGCAGCTTCGGCGGGGGTGACAATGAGCAGTTCTTC
CASSFGGGDNEQFF
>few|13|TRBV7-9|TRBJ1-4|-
TGTGCCAGCAGCCCCGGACAAAATGAAAAACTGTTTTTT
CASSPGQNEKLFF
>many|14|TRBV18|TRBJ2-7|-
TGTGCCAGCTCACCTCAGGAGGGGTACTACGAGCAGTACTTC
CASSPQEGYYEQYF
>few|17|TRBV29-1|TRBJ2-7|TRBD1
TGCAGCGTTGAAGATCTTGGGCGGACAGGCCACTCTTACGAGCAGTACTTC
CSVEDLGRTGHSYEQYF
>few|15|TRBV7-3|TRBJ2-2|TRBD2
TGTGCCAGCAGCGTGACTAGCGGCTACACCGGGGAGCTGTTTTTT
CASSVTSGYTGELFF
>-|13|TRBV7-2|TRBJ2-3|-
TGTGCCAGCAGCTTCAACAGGGTGGATACGCAGTATTTT
CASSFNRVDTQYF